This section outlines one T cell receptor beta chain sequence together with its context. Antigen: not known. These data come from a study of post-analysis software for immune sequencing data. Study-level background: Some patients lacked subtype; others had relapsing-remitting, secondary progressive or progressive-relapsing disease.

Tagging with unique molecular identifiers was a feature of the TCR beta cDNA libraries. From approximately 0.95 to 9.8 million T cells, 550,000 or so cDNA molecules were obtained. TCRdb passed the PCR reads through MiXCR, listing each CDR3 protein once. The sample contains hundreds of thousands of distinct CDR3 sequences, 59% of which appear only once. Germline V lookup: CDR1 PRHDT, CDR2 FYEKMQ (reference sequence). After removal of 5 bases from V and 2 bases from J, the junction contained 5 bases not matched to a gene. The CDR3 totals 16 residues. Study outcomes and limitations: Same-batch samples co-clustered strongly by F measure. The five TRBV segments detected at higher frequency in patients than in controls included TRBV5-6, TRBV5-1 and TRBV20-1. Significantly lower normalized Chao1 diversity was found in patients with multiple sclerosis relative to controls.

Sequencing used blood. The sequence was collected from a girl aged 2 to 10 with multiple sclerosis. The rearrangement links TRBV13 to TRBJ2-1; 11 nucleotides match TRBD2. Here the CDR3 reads CASSGSGRVAYNEQFF. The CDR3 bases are TGTGCCAGCAGCGGTAGCGGGAGGGTCGCCTACAATGAGCAGTTCTTC.